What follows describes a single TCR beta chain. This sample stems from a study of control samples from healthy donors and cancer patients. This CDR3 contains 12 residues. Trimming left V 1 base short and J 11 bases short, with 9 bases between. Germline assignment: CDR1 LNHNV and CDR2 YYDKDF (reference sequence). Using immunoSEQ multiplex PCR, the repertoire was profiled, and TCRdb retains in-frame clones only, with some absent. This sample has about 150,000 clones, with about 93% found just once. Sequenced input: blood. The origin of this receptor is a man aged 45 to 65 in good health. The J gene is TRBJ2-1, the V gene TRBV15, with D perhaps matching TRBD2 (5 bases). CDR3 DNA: TGTGCCACCAGCAGAGCAAGCGGACAGCAGTTCTTC. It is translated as CATSRASGQQFF.